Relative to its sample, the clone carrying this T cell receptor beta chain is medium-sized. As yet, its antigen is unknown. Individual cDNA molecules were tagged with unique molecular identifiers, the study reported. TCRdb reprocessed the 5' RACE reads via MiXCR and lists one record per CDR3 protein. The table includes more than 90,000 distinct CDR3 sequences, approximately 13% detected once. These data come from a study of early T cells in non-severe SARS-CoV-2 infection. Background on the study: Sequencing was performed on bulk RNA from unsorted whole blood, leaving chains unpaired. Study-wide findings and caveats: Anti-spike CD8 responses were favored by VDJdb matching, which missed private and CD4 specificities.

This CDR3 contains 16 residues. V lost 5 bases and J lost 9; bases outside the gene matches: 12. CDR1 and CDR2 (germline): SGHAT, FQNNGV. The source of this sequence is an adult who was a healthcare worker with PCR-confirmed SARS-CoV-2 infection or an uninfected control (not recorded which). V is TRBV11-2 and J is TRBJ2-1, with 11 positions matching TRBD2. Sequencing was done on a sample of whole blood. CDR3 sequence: CASSDPTSGGATEQFF. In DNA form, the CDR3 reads TGTGCCAGCAGCGACCCCACTAGCGGGGGAGCTACTGAGCAGTTCTTC.